The entry that follows covers one T cell receptor beta chain sequence. This receptor's antigen is unknown. Nothing much larger sits one base from this clone, and base qualities are not available. This sample was included in a study of T-cell memory formation after mild COVID-19 (dated by TCRdb to about 2021). Regarding the research as a whole: Most TCR sequence clusters were specific to one of the two donors. In a couple of donors, T-cell clones that expanded and contracted after mild COVID-19 were followed by sequencing TCRalpha and TCRbeta repertoires longitudinally. Two young, previously healthy adult volunteers, one female and one male, were included in the cohort.

The CDR3, cysteine through phenylalanine, is 14 amino acids long. Left in the record is the CDR3 DNA by itself, 42 bases read in frame from the first base. V is cut back by 8 bases and J by 4 bases, with 6 bases in the junction unmatched. Based on the germline V gene, the CDR1 and CDR2 sequences are SNHLY and FYNNEI. The full study reports these points: The detection of some responding clones in pre-infection memory suggests that pre-existing cross-reactive memory T cells joined the SARS-CoV-2 response. Only two mild cases were covered by the study, and larger cohorts that include severe cases with pre-infection samples were considered necessary. SARS-CoV-2 specificity was not confirmed for the second-wave clones peaking on day 37. Clones that contracted from day 15 to 85 showed balanced CD4/CD8 phenotypes, whereas a second wave of clones that expanded from day 15 to 37 leaned towards CD4+. Contracting CD4+ clones appeared mostly in the CM and EM memory subsets, whereas CD8+ clones were enriched in EMRA.

PBMCs were isolated by Ficoll-Paque density gradient centrifugation. The reads were generated on an Illumina NovaSeq 6000. cDNA libraries for TCRalpha and TCRbeta were prepared by 5'RACE using constant-segment primers, with sample barcodes and unique molecular identifiers added. Trizol reagent was used to extract RNA from every sample. Libraries were amplified in two PCR steps, with a second sample barcode and Illumina TruSeq adapters added in the second step. Sequencing of the libraries was done on an Illumina NovaSeq, producing 2 x 150 bp paired-end reads. The authors' analysis ran thus. With migec v1.2.7, reads were demultiplexed and then collapsed into UMI-guided consensus sequences. Using mixcr v2.1.11, the UMI consensuses were aligned to TRA and TRB V and J templates and assembled into clonotypes. Expanded or contracted clonotypes were those called significant by both edgeR and NoisET, with noise models trained on biological replicates. For edgeR calls, a false discovery rate-adjusted p below 0.01 and a log2 fold-change threshold of 1 were applied. As an exploratory analysis of dynamics, max-normalized trajectories of the 1000 most abundant clonotypes were examined by PCA with hierarchical clustering. Separately sequenced CD4+ and CD8+ repertoires were used to assign the CD4 or CD8 phenotype of responding clones. TCRdb reprocessed the public reads (quality trimming at Q25 with fastp, clone calling with MiXCR) and kept in-frame beta chains. A single entry per CDR3 protein holds the most common genes and DNA from its merged rows. These V and J calls are TCRdb output, not the study's own analysis. The sample table shows a few hundred thousand distinct CDR3 sequences, and approximately 15% are seen once. The top ten clonotypes cover about 22% of the sample.

Specimen: PBMCs or a T cell subset sorted from them (not recorded which). The chain couples TRBV2 to TRBJ1-5, with TRBD1 identical over 9 junction bases. The TCR originated in a man younger than 35 who had mild COVID-19 (a few samples of this study predate the infection). The sample titles of this study are shuffled in the database, so cell type and time point are left out; the donor was told from shared clones. The CDR3 reads as follows: CASGPTGGNQPQHF. The DNA is as follows: TGTGCCAGCGGACCGACAGGGGGGAATCAGCCCCAGCATTTT. This CDR3, with the reference TRBV2 and TRBJ1-5 proteins standing in past its ends, gives the full variable domain EPEVTQTPSHQVTQMGQEVILRCVPISNHLYFYWYRQILGQKVEFLVSFYNNEISEKSEIFDDQFSVERPDGSNFTLKIRSTKLEDSAMYFCASGPTGGNQPQHFGDGTRLSIL.